The next 13 T cell receptor beta chains were all read from a single sample in a study of identical twins. TCRdb reprocessed the 5' RACE reads via MiXCR and lists one record per CDR3 protein. Among under 900,000 distinct CDR3 sequences, around 12% were seen once, and the ten largest hold 1.5% to 2%. This same sample was also taken into another study, of yellow fever vaccine responses in identical twins.

The sample taken for sequencing was PBMCs. These receptors all come from a woman aged 18 to 35 in good health.

There are a few counts of this clonotype. The gene calls are TRBV5-1 and TRBJ1-4, with 7 bases fitting TRBD1. V lost 4 bases to trimming and J lost 4 bases; unmatched junction nucleotides: 7. Germline CDR1 reads SGHRS; CDR2 reads YFSETQ. The CDR3 consists of 15 residues. The CDR3 region is CASSPDRVVNEKLFF. Written as DNA, the CDR3 is TGCGCCAGCAGCCCAGACAGGGTCGTTAATGAAAAACTGTTTTTT.

The chain links TRBV6-1 to TRBJ1-1; D is undetermined. CDR1 and CDR2 (germline): MNHNS, SASEGT. This CDR3 has 15 residues. Trimming left V 7 bases short and J 5 bases short, with 20 bases between. The CDR3 region has the DNA TGTGCCAGCAAGCGGACCACGGGAGGATATACTGAAGCTTTCTTT. Translated, it gives CASKRTTGGYTEAFF.

This clonotype occurred a few times. DNA for the CDR3: TGCAGTGCTGCCAAAGGGACAGGGCTCTCCTACGAGCAGTACTTC. Its protein product is CSAAKGTGLSYEQYF. The chain joins TRBV20-1 to TRBJ2-7; the match to TRBD1 covers 9 bases. The CDR3 runs 15 residues. In germline, CDR1 is DFQATT, CDR2 SNEGSKA (reference sequence). Germline trimming cut 5 bases from V and 0 bases from J; bases unmatched to any gene: 8.

Many counts were recorded for this clonotype. The rearrangement links TRBV12-3 or TRBV12-4 to TRBJ1-1; the match to TRBD1 covers 7 bases. The CDR3 is 17 amino acids. Losses at the gene ends were 1 base for V and 4 bases for J; bases not matched to a gene: 12. The CDR3 DNA sequence: TGTGCCAGCAGTTTAGGGGCTGACAGGGTGAGCGGCACTGAAGCTTTCTTT. Residues: CASSLGADRVSGTEAFF.

This clonotype was seen a handful of times. The V call is TRBV12-3 or TRBV12-4, the J call TRBJ2-7; 11 nucleotides line up with TRBD2. V was pared by 4 bases and J by 3 bases, with 5 bases of the junction left unmatched. The CDR3 loop spans 15 amino acids. The CDR3 sequence is CASSSGLADLYEQYF. The CDR3 bases are TGTGCCAGCAGTTCGGGACTAGCGGACCTCTACGAGCAGTACTTC.

In its sample, this clonotype was seen a few times. The chain carries TRBV6-5 and TRBJ2-3, with D possibly TRBD1 on 7 matching bases. Trimming stripped 0 bases from V and 7 bases from J, with 14 bases between. The CDR3 totals 15 residues. The germline gives CDR1 MNHEY, CDR2 SVGAGI. As DNA, the CDR3 is TGTGCCAGCAGTTACTCGGGGCAGGGGGGAAATACGCAGTATTTT. Translated, it gives CASSYSGQGGNTQYF.

This clonotype was counted at least ten times. The V gene is TRBV28, the J gene TRBJ1-3; D is uncertain. Looked up from germline, CDR1 is MDHEN and CDR2 is SYDVKM. This CDR3 is 15 amino acids long. V was trimmed by 6 bases and J by 3 bases, leaving 15 bases between them. CDR3: CASSLPGMSGNTIYF. For the CDR3, the DNA is TGTGCCAGCAGCCTGCCGGGGATGAGTGGAAACACCATATATTTT.

CDR3: CSAGGQGLGGQETQYF. The DNA for the CDR3 is TGCAGTGCTGGAGGGCAGGGGCTCGGGGGACAAGAGACCCAGTACTTC. The chain employs TRBV20-1 and TRBJ2-5; D tentatively reads TRBD1 or TRBD2 (6 bases each). This CDR3 comprises 16 residues. Germline V lookup: CDR1 DFQATT, CDR2 SNEGSKA (reference sequence). Between the trimmed V and J ends, which lost 5 bases and 2 bases, there was a span of 21 bases.

The rearrangement joins TRBV24-1 to TRBJ2-1, with D perhaps TRBD1 or TRBD2 (5 bases each). The CDR3 has 16 residues. The germline V gene encodes CDR1 KGHDR and CDR2 SFDVKD. V was pared by 4 bases and J by 2 bases, with 14 bases between. The DNA for the CDR3 is TGTGCCACCAGTGACCCCCGGGACGGGACCTACAATGAGCAGTTCTTC. Protein sequence: CATSDPRDGTYNEQFF.

This clonotype appeared many times. The rearrangement links TRBV20-1 to TRBJ1-6; D gene uncertain. The CDR3 extends over 15 amino acids. Trimming shortened V by 3 bases and J by 7 bases, and 16 bases separated the two germline ends. Germline assignment: CDR1 DFQATT and CDR2 SNEGSKA (reference sequence). CDR3 coding DNA: TGCAGTGCTAGTCCGGGTGGTAGTGGGAATTCACCCCTCCACTTT. It is translated as CSASPGGSGNSPLHF.

This clonotype has a count of ten or more. The chain links TRBV4-1 to TRBJ2-1; D gene uncertain. V lost 0 bases and J 6 bases, leaving 12 bases between the germline ends. This CDR3 spans 15 amino acids. Looked up from germline, CDR1 is MGHRA and CDR2 is YSYEKL. CDR3 sequence (DNA): TGCGCCAGCAGCCAAGACTCCGAACGCGGCAATGAGCAGTTCTTC. This sequence encodes CASSQDSERGNEQFF.

The table lists this clonotype with a few counts. This may arise from a read error, as a much more abundant clone is one base away. This chain joins TRBV27 and TRBJ2-5; D uncertain. The length of the CDR3 is 13 residues. Trimming removed 8 bases from V and 4 bases from J, with 14 bases in between. Looked up from germline, CDR1 is MNHEY and CDR2 is SMNVEV (reference sequence). CDR3 in amino acids: CASRERNLETQYF. CDR3 coding DNA: TGTGCCAGCCGTGAACGGAACCTAGAGACCCAGTACTTC.

The chain links TRBV13 to TRBJ2-3; TRBD2 matches at 7 bases. V dropped 5 bases and J dropped 5; count of bases not matched to a gene: 13. The CDR3 spans 16 residues. Per germline, CDR1 PRHDT and CDR2 FYEKMQ (reference sequence). The CDR3 DNA reads TGTGCCAGCAGCCCCTCTTTGAGGGAGGGCGAAGATACGCAGTATTTT. Its protein is CASSPSLREGEDTQYF. The complete variable domain, with remaining parts taken from reference TRBV13 and TRBJ2-3, reads AAGVIQSPRHLIKEKRETATLKCYPIPRHDTVYWYQQGPGQDPQFLISFYEKMQSDKGSIPDRFSAQQFSDYHSELNMSSLELGDSALYFCASSPSLREGEDTQYFGPGTRLTVL.